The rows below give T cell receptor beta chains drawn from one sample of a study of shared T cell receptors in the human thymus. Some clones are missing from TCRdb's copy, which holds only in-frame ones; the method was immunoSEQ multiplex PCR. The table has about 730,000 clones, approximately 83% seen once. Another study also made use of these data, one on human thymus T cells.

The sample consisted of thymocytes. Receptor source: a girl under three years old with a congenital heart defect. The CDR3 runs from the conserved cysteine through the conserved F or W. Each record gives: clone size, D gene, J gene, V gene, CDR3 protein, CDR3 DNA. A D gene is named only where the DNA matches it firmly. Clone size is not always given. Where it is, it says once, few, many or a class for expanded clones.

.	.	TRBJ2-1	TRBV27	CASSCKERTRSHILYNEQFF	TGTGCCAGCAGTTGTAAAGAAAGGACTCGATCTCATATCCTCTACAATGAGCAGTTCTTC
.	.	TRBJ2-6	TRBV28	CASSPRQEPEANVLTF	TGTGCCAGCAGTCCCCGACAGGAACCTGAGGCCAACGTCCTGACTTTC
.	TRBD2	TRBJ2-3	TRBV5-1	CASSDRTSGATQYF	TGCGCCAGCAGCGACCGGACTAGCGGGGCGACGCAGTATTTT
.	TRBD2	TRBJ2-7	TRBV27	CASSPISLLTSGGDEQYF	TGTGCCAGCAGTCCTATTAGCCTATTGACTAGCGGGGGGGACGAGCAGTACTTC
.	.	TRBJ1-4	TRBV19	CASSIPFATNEKLFF	TGTGCCAGTAGTATCCCCTTCGCAACTAATGAAAAACTGTTTTTT
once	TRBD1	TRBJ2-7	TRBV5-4	CASSLGGSEQYF	TGTGCCAGCAGCTTAGGGGGCTCGGAGCAGTACTTC
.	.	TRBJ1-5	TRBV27	CASRIRHHSDSDQPQHF	TGTGCCAGCAGAATAAGACACCACTCGGACAGCGATCAGCCCCAGCATTTT
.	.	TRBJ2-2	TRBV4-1	CASSQDGPGTLDTGELFF	TGCGCCAGCAGCCAGGATGGCCCCGGGACTCTCGACACCGGGGAGCTGTTTTTT
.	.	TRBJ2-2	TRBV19	CASSYGDTGPLNTGELFF	TGTGCCAGTAGCTATGGGGACACGGGGCCCCTAAACACCGGGGAGCTGTTTTTT
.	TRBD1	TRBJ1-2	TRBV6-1	CASSEPGQGTLVKGGYTF	TGTGCCAGCAGTGAACCGGGACAGGGGACCCTTGTGAAGGGTGGCTACACCTTC
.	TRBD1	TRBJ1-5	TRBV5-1	CASSLGDRGQGQPQHF	TGCGCCAGCAGCTTGGGTGACAGGGGGCAGGGTCAGCCCCAGCATTTT
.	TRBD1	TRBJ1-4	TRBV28	CASSFQGGGNEKLFF	TGTGCCAGCAGTTTTCAGGGGGGCGGGAATGAAAAACTGTTTTTT
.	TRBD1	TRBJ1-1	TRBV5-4	CASKTRQGGSNTEAFF	TGTGCCAGCAAAACCCGACAGGGGGGTTCGAACACTGAAGCTTTCTTT
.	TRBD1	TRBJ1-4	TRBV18	CASSPFVDRASNEKLFF	TGTGCCAGCTCACCCTTTGTCGACAGGGCCTCTAATGAAAAACTGTTTTTT
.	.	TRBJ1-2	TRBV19	CASSLTHRGRFSGYTF	TGTGCCAGTAGCCTTACCCACCGGGGGAGGTTTAGTGGCTACACCTTC
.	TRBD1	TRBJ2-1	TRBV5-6	CASSFGTVPEQFF	TGTGCCAGCAGCTTCGGGACAGTCCCTGAGCAGTTCTTC
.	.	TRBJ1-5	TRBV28	CASSLIVWGADQPQHF	TGTGCCAGCAGTTTAATTGTATGGGGCGCGGATCAGCCCCAGCATTTT
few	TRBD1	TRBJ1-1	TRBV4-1	CASSQDGDRGSNTEAFF	TGCGCCAGCAGCCAAGATGGGGACAGGGGATCGAACACTGAAGCTTTCTTT
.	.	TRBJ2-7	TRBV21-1	CASSKDSPDRDREQYF	TGTGCCAGCAGCAAAGACTCCCCGGACAGGGATCGCGAGCAGTACTTC
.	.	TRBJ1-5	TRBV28	CASSLLPGNSNQPQHF	TGTGCCAGCAGTTTATTACCGGGGAATAGCAATCAGCCCCAGCATTTT
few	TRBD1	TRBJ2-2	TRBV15	CATSEERRTPGQGANGELFF	TGTGCCACCAGCGAAGAGAGGAGGACCCCGGGACAGGGGGCCAACGGGGAGCTGTTTTTT
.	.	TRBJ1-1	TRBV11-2	CASSLDWRGIQGHPQAFF	TGTGCCAGCAGCTTAGACTGGCGCGGTATCCAAGGACACCCACAAGCTTTCTTT
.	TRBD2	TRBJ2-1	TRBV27	CASSLTASGGALNEQFF	TGTGCCAGCAGTTTAACCGCTAGCGGGGGGGCTCTCAATGAGCAGTTCTTC
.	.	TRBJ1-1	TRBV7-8	CASSPSSEGWTKNTEAFF	TGTGCCAGCAGCCCCTCTTCGGAGGGATGGACCAAGAACACTGAAGCTTTCTTT
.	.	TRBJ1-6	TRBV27	CASSVRHDRRSSYNSPLHF	TGTGCCAGCAGTGTTCGTCACGACAGGAGGAGCTCCTATAATTCACCCCTCCACTTT
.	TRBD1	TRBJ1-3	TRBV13	CASSPGTGPGNTIYF	TGTGCCAGCAGCCCCGGGACAGGGCCCGGAAACACCATATATTTT
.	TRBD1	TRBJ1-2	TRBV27	CASSTGTGRLYGYTF	TGTGCCAGCAGTACCGGGACAGGGAGACTCTATGGCTACACCTTC
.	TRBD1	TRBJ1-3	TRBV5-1	CASSRGQGGTSGNTIYF	TGCGCCAGCAGCCGGGGACAGGGGGGGACCTCTGGAAACACCATATATTTT
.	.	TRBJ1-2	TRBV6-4	CASREDSGGGYTF	TGTGCCAGCAGGGAGGACAGCGGAGGTGGCTACACCTTC
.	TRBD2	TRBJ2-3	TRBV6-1	CASISGGAGNTQYF	TGTGCCAGCATCAGCGGGGGGGCCGGGAATACGCAGTATTTT
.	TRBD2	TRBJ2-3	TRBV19	CASSGGWRGDTQYF	TGTGCCAGTAGCGGGGGGTGGAGGGGAGATACGCAGTATTTT
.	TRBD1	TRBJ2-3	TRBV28	CASSHGTGCADTQYF	TGTGCCAGCAGTCACGGGACAGGGTGTGCAGATACGCAGTATTTT
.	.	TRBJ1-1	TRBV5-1	CASSLIGASTEAFF	TGCGCCAGCAGCTTGATAGGGGCCTCCACTGAAGCTTTCTTT
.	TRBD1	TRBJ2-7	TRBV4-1	CASSQGVAPGQGIYEQYF	TGCGCCAGCAGCCAAGGGGTTGCACCGGGACAGGGGATCTACGAGCAGTACTTC
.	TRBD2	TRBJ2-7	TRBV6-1	CASSDGLAASSYEQYF	TGTGCCAGCAGTGATGGGCTAGCGGCAAGCTCCTACGAGCAGTACTTC
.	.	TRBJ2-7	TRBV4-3	CASSQDPRGTYEQYF	TGCGCCAGCAGCCAAGATCCACGGGGTACCTACGAGCAGTACTTC
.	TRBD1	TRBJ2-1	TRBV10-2	CASSDGQAYNEQFF	TGCGCCAGCAGCGATGGACAGGCCTACAATGAGCAGTTCTTC
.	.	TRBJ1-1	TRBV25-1	CASSEWGGVEAFF	TGTGCCAGCAGTGAATGGGGGGGGGTAGAAGCTTTCTTT
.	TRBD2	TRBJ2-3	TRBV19	CASSLGLAGTTDTQYF	TGTGCCAGTAGTTTGGGACTAGCGGGGACCACAGATACGCAGTATTTT
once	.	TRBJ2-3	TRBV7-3	CASSEPREDPGGTQYF	TGTGCCAGCAGCGAACCGAGGGAGGATCCCGGAGGTACGCAGTATTTT
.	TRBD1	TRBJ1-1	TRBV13	CASSLTPGGPEAFF	TGTGCCAGCAGCTTAACCCCAGGGGGCCCTGAAGCTTTCTTT
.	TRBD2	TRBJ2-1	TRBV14	CASNPKRGNEQFF	TGTGCCAGCAACCCTAAGCGGGGGAATGAGCAGTTCTTC
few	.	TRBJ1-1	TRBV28	CASSFPWGPGTSNTEAFF	TGTGCCAGCAGTTTCCCCTGGGGCCCCGGGACATCGAACACTGAAGCTTTCTTT
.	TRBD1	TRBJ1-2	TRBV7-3	CASSDEWAGQVSYGYTF	TGTGCCAGCAGCGATGAATGGGCGGGACAGGTGTCCTATGGCTACACCTTC
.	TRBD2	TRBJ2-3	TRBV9	CASSVTSGLGNTQYF	TGTGCCAGCAGCGTGACTAGCGGGCTGGGGAATACGCAGTATTTT
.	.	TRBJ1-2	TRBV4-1	CASSPYSDRQKGDGYTF	TGCGCCAGCAGTCCTTACAGCGACAGGCAGAAGGGGGATGGCTACACCTTC
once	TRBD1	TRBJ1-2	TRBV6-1	CASSEGTGSLTYGYTF	TGTGCCAGCAGTGAAGGGACAGGGTCTCTCACTTATGGCTACACCTTC
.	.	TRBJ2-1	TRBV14	CASSQAIRRDNEQFF	TGTGCCAGCAGCCAAGCCATTCGGCGGGACAATGAGCAGTTCTTC
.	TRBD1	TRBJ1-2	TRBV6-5	CASSFEPDRQSYGYTF	TGTGCCAGCAGTTTCGAACCGGACAGGCAGTCCTATGGCTACACCTTC